This T cell receptor beta chain emerged from a study of blood T cell repertoires in COVID-19. Study-level information: Nucleic acid was either cDNA or gDNA, and it came from T cells, B-cell-depleted T cells, or PBMCs.

The CDR3 runs to 17 residues. V shed 3 bases and J 3 bases; nucleotides not matched to a gene: 11. Germline CDR1 and CDR2: LNHDA and SQIVND (reference sequence). This clone showed up just a few times. Clones were read by immunoSEQ multiplex PCR, and TCRdb kept only the in-frame ones, dropping some. The sample includes over 200,000 clones, roughly 86% of them seen just once. V is TRBV19 and J is TRBJ1-5; 7 bases align to TRBD1. This clonotype was obtained from a woman between 50 and 59 years old with active or convalescent COVID-19. What was sequenced was peripheral blood. CDR3 loop: CASSIQGGDRTNQPQHF. As DNA, the CDR3 is TGTGCCAGTAGTATTCAAGGCGGGGACAGAACCAATCAGCCCCAGCATTTT.